This T cell receptor beta chain was recovered during a study of T cells in Graves' hyperthyroidism and ophthalmopathy. Germline V gene lookup returns CDR1 SGHVS and CDR2 FQNEAQ. CDR3 size: 13 residues. V was pared by 10 bases and J by 1 base, with 11 bases between. Amplified TCR beta CDR3 regions came from RNA transcripts. The HTBI primer set served for first-round RT-PCR of the TCR CDR3. TCRdb reprocessed the multiplex PCR reads with MiXCR, giving one entry per CDR3 protein. Of roughly 500,000 distinct CDR3 sequences detected, 46% appear once; the ten largest clones hold under 20%. Patients with uncontrolled infections, other autoimmune diseases, pregnancy or lactation were excluded. Whole-study findings and limits: Most clonotypes expanded in the thyroid (above 0.001) were also present in blood.

Details on this clonotype: Its antigen is not known.

The TCR comes from an adult woman with Graves' disease, either hyperthyroidism or ophthalmopathy (not recorded which). This chain connects TRBV7-8 to TRBJ2-1; no definite D call. The source material was peripheral blood or thyroid tissue (not recorded which). CDR3 bases: TGTGCCAACCGGGCCCTTTCCTACAATGAGCAGTTCTTC. This translates into CANRALSYNEQFF. The full variable domain, in which reference TRBV7-8 and TRBJ2-1 provide the parts outside the CDR3, is GAGVSQSPRYKVAKRGQDVALRCDPISGHVSLFWYQQALGQGPEFLTYFQNEAQLDKSGLPSDRFFAERPEGSVSTLKIQRTQQEDSAVYLCANRALSYNEQFFGPGTRLTVL.